This TCR beta chain was captured in a study of cytomegalovirus exposure and HLA in healthy donors. Study-level information: Samples from HLA-typed donors yielded about 86 million unique TCRs in an early data release. Study-wide points: The listing of roughly 160 TCR beta chains classed them as cytomegalovirus-associated. HLA allele associations emerged for some 16,000 TCR beta sequences in a later analysis, at 0.05 false discovery rate.

Comments on this clone: Its antigen is as yet unknown.

The PCR had 60 Vbeta and 13 Jbeta primers. The repertoire was sequenced with immunoSEQ multiplex PCR; TCRdb's copy has only in-frame clones and lacks some. The sample lists roughly 200,000 clones, about four fifths seen once, with about 3.5% in the top ten. CDR3 length: 15 amino acids. Trimming cost V 7 bases and J 11 bases, with 24 bases left between them. Looked up from germline, CDR1 is LNHDA and CDR2 is SQIVND (reference sequence). The sequenced sample consisted of PBMCs. The gene calls are TRBV19 and TRBJ1-5, with a weak D call TRBD1 (5 bases). The TCR comes from a man in his forties in good health and CMV-seropositive. DNA of the CDR3: TGTGCCAGTAAGCCGAAGGGGAACGGTCAGTTGGCCCAGCATTTT. Residues: CASKPKGNGQLAQHF. The variable domain in full, completed from reference TRBV19 and TRBJ1-5, reads DGGITQSPKYLFRKEGQNVTLSCEQNLNHDAMYWYRQDPGQGLRLIYYSQIVNDFQKGDIAEGYSVSREKKESFPLTVTSAQKNPTAFYLCASKPKGNGQLAQHFGDGTRLSIL.